This T cell receptor beta chain was sequenced during a study of identical twins. TCRdb re-derived calls from the 5' RACE reads in MiXCR, one entry per CDR3 protein. Here the sample spans more than 1.5 million distinct CDR3 sequences, 25% to 35% being singletons. This clonotype has a handful of counts. Germline is not matched at one junction end, which may reflect a read error. Germline assignment: CDR1 MGHRA and CDR2 YSYEKL. The length of the CDR3 is 17 residues. The sequenced material came from cord blood. The V gene is TRBV4-1, the J gene TRBJ2-7; 10 bases are a match to TRBD2. The sequence was obtained from a newborn girl in good health. DNA for the CDR3: TGCGCCAGCAGCAAAGAAGGCCCCGGACTAGCGGCTTACGAGCAGTACTTC. Protein product: CASSKEGPGLAAYEQYF.